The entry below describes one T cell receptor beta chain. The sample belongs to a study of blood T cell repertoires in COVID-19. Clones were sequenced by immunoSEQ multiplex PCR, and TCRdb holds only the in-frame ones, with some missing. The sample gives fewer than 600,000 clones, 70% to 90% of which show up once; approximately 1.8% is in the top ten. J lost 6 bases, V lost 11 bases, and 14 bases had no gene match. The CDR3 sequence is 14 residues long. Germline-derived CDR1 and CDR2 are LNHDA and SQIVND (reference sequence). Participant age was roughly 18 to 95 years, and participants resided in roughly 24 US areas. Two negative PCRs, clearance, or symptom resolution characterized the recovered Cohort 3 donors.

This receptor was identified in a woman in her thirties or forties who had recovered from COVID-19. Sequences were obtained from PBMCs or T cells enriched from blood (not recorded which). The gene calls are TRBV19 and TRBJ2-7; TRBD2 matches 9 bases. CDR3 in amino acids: CAGKSGLAGREQYF. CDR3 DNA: TGTGCCGGCAAGTCGGGCCTAGCGGGACGCGAGCAGTACTTC.